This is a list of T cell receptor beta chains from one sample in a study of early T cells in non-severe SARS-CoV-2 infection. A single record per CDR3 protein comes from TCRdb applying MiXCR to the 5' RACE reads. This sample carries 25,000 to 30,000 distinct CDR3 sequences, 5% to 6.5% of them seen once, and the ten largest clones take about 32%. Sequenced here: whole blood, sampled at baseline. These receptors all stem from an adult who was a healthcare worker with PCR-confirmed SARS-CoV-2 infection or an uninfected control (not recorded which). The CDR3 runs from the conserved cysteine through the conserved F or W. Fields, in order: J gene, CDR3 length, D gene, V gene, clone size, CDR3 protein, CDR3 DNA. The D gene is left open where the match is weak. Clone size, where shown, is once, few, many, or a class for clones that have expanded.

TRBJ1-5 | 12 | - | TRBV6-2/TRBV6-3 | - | CASSWGPQPQHF | TGTGCCAGCAGTTGGGGGCCTCAGCCCCAGCATTTT
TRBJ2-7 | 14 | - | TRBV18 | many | CASSPVRSSYEQYF | TGTGCCAGCTCACCGGTCAGAAGCTCCTACGAGCAGTACTTC
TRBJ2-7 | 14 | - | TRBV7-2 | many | CASSLTGGLYEQYF | TGTGCCAGCAGCTTAACTGGGGGGTTGTACGAGCAGTACTTC
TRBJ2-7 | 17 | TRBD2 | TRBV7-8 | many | CASSLVPSGRLGGEQYF | TGTGCCAGCAGCTTAGTTCCTAGCGGGAGGCTCGGAGGCGAGCAGTACTTC
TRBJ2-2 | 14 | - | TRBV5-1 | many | CASREQLTGGELFF | TGCGCCAGCAGAGAACAGCTAACGGGCGGGGAGCTGTTTTTT
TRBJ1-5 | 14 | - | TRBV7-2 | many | CASSPQQGTQPQHF | TGTGCCAGCAGCCCCCAACAGGGAACTCAGCCCCAGCATTTT
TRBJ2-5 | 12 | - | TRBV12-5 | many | CASGLPASTQYF | TGTGCTAGTGGTTTGCCCGCATCGACCCAGTACTTC
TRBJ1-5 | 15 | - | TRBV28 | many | CASSSLRGGNQPQHF | TGTGCCAGCAGTTCCCTAAGGGGTGGCAATCAGCCCCAGCATTTT
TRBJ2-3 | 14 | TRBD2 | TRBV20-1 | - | CSAATSGGADTQYF | TGCAGTGCCGCGACTAGCGGGGGGGCAGATACGCAGTATTTT
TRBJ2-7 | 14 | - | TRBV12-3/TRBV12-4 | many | CASSFQGSSYEQYF | TGTGCCAGCAGTTTTCAGGGAAGCTCCTACGAGCAGTACTTC
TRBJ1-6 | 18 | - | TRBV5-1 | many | CASSLEIQGRTYNSPLHF | TGCGCCAGCAGCTTGGAGATCCAGGGGCGGACATATAATTCACCCCTCCACTTT
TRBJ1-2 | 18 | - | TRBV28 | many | CASSFLRLRSLANYGYTF | TGTGCCAGCAGTTTTCTAAGGTTGAGGAGTTTAGCTAACTATGGCTACACCTTC
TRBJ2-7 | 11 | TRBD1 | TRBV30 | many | CAWSVGGVQYF | TGTGCCTGGAGTGTAGGGGGCGTGCAGTACTTC
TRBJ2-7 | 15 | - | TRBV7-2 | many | CASSLRGGLSYEQYF | TGTGCCAGCAGTCTGAGGGGCGGCCTTAGCTACGAGCAGTACTTC
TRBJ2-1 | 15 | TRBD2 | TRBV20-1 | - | CSARDAGLAGPEQFF | TGCAGTGCTAGAGATGCGGGACTAGCGGGTCCAGAGCAGTTCTTC
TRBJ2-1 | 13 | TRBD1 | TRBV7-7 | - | CASASNRDREQFF | TGTGCTAGCGCCTCGAACCGGGACAGAGAGCAGTTCTTC
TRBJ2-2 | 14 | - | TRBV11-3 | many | CASSLSGVAGELFF | TGTGCCAGCAGCTTATCAGGGGTTGCCGGGGAGCTGTTTTTT
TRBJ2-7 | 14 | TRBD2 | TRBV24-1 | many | CATRDSRAGYEQYF | TGTGCCACCAGGGACTCACGAGCGGGGTACGAGCAGTACTTC
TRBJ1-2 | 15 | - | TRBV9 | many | CASSVGVRGNYGYTF | TGTGCCAGCAGCGTAGGTGTCAGGGGTAACTATGGCTACACCTTC
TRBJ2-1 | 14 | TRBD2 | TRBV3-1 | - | CASSHGTSVNEQFF | TGTGCCAGCAGCCATGGGACTAGCGTCAATGAGCAGTTCTTC
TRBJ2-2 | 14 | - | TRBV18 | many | CASSPFPVAGELFF | TGTGCCAGCTCACCCTTTCCAGTCGCCGGGGAGCTGTTTTTT
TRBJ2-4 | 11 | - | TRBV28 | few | CASSEGAIQYF | TGTGCCAGCAGTGAAGGGGCCATTCAGTACTTC
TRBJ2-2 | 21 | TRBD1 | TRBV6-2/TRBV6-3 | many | CASSYSISPESPGQDTGELFF | TGTGCCAGCAGTTACTCGATTTCACCCGAGTCCCCAGGACAGGACACCGGGGAGCTGTTTTTT
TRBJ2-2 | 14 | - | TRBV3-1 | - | CASSPTGYTGELFF | TGTGCCAGCAGCCCCACAGGGTACACCGGGGAGCTGTTTTTT
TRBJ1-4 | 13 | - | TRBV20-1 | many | CSARGRGNEKLFF | TGCAGTGCTAGGGGCAGGGGTAATGAAAAACTGTTTTTT
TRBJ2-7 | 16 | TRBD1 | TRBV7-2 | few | CASSLAGTGSLYEQYF | TGTGCCAGCAGCTTAGCCGGGACAGGGTCCTTATACGAGCAGTACTTC